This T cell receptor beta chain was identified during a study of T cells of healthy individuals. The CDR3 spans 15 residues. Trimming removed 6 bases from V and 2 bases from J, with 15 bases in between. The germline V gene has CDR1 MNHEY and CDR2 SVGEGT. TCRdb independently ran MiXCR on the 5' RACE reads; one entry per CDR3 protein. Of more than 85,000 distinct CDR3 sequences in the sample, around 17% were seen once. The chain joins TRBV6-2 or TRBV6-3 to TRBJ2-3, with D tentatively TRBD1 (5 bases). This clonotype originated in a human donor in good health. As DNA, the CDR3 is TGTGCCAGCAGACCGGTTTGGGGCGTCACAGATACGCAGTATTTT. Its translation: CASRPVWGVTDTQYF.